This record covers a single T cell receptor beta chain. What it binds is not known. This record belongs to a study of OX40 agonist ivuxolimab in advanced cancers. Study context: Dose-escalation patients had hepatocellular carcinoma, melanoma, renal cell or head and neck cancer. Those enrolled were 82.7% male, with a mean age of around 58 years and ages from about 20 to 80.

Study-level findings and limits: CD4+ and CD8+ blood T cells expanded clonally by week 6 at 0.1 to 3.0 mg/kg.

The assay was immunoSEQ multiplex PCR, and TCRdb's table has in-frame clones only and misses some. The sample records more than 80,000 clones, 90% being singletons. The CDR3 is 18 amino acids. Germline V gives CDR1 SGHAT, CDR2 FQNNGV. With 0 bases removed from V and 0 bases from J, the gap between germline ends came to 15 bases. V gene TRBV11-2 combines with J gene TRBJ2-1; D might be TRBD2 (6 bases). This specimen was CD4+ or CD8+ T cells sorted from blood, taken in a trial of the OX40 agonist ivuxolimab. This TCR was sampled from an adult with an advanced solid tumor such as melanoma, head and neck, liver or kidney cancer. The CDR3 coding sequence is TGTGCCAGCAGCTTAGAGGGGGGATTACAGAGCTCCTACAATGAGCAGTTCTTC. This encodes CASSLEGGLQSSYNEQFF.